A single sample is the source of the 25 T cell receptor beta chains below, sequenced in a study of blood T cell repertoires in COVID-19. Generated by immunoSEQ multiplex PCR, the TCRdb table keeps only in-frame clones and is missing some. The table shows roughly 100,000 clones, with approximately 88% occurring only once. Sequenced: peripheral blood. The receptors were gathered from a human donor in a cohort sampled during active COVID-19.

The CDR3 loop reads CASSLRTSGGTDTQYF. CDR3 in DNA: TGCGCCAGCAGCCTCCGGACTAGCGGTGGGACAGATACGCAGTATTTT. V and J are TRBV5-1 and TRBJ2-3, with 10 bases identical to TRBD2. The CDR3 loop spans 16 amino acids. CDR1 is SGHRS, CDR2 YFSETQ, per germline. The V segment lost 4 bases and the J segment 3 bases; nucleotides outside the gene matches: 8.

The rearrangement joins TRBV5-6 to TRBJ1-6, with D possibly TRBD1 on 6 matching bases. V was shortened by 4 bases and J by 7 bases, with 18 bases between the two germline ends. The CDR3 runs to 16 residues. Germline-derived CDR1 and CDR2 are SGHDT and YYEEEE. This chain's CDR3 is CASSLITGSGNSPLHF. The CDR3 DNA is TGTGCCAGCAGCCTCATAACAGGGTCGGGGAATTCACCCCTCCACTTT.

The J gene is TRBJ1-5, the V gene TRBV10-3; 7 bases align to TRBD1. Germline V gene sequence: CDR1 ENHRY, CDR2 SYGVKD. This CDR3 is 14 amino acids long. V lost 4 bases to trimming and J lost 5 bases; unmatched junction nucleotides: 5. The CDR3 loop is CAISGPGTDQPQHF. Here the CDR3 DNA reads TGTGCCATCAGTGGGCCCGGGACAGATCAGCCCCAGCATTTT.

The chain employs TRBV18 and TRBJ1-2; 7 bases agree with TRBD1. The CDR3 loop spans 17 amino acids. Trimming took 3 bases from V and 8 from J; bases not matched to a gene: 18. Per the germline V gene, CDR1 is KGHSH and CDR2 is LQKENI. CDR3 bases: TGTGCCAGCTCACCGCTACATCGGACAGGAACGGATGGGGGCTACACCTTC. Translating gives CASSPLHRTGTDGGYTF. Full variable domain (rest looked up from reference TRBV18 and TRBJ1-2): NAGVMQNPRHLVRRRGQEARLRCSPMKGHSHVYWYRQLPEEGLKFMVYLQKENIIDESGMPKERFSAEFPKEGPSILRIQQVVRGDSAAYFCASSPLHRTGTDGGYTFGSGTRLTVV.

The genes are TRBV5-4 and TRBJ2-3, with D hard to call. Germline CDR1 and CDR2: SGHNT and YYREEE (reference sequence). V gave up 0 bases and J gave up 5 bases, with 7 bases separating them. This CDR3 has 13 residues. The CDR3 nucleotides are TGTGCCAGCAGCTTGGGGCCTTTAGATACGCAGTATTTT. Amino acid sequence: CASSLGPLDTQYF. The full variable domain, in which reference TRBV5-4 and TRBJ2-3 provide the parts outside the CDR3, is ETGVTQSPTHLIKTRGQQVTLRCSSQSGHNTVSWYQQALGQGPQFIFQYYREEENGRGNFPPRFSGLQFPNYSSELNVNALELDDSALYLCASSLGPLDTQYFGPGTRLTVL.

The chain links TRBV18 to TRBJ2-2; no reliable D call. The V end lost 8 bases, the J end lost 0 bases, and 7 bases lay between the germline ends. The CDR3 runs 13 residues. The germline V gene encodes CDR1 KGHSH and CDR2 LQKENI. The CDR3 spells CASPQTNTGELFF. The CDR3 DNA sequence: TGTGCCAGCCCGCAGACGAACACCGGGGAGCTGTTTTTT.

This rearrangement joins TRBV7-3 to TRBJ2-7; possibly TRBD2 for D (5 bases). The CDR3 runs to 15 residues. Trimming cost V 7 bases and J 2 bases, with 18 bases left between them. Germline loops: CDR1 SGHTA, CDR2 FQGTGA. CDR3 coding DNA: TGTGCCAGCAACCCCCGTCCCGGGGATACCTACGAGCAGTACTTC. Protein product: CASNPRPGDTYEQYF.

V is TRBV2 and J is TRBJ2-5; possibly TRBD2 for D (5 bases). The CDR3 runs 15 residues. Trimming removed 7 bases from V and 2 bases from J, with 17 bases in between. The germline CDR1 and CDR2 sequences are SNHLY and FYNNEI. CDR3 sequence (DNA): TGTGCCAGCACCAAGACTCCTTCGGGGCAAGAGACCCAGTACTTC. Its protein product is CASTKTPSGQETQYF.

This chain joins TRBV10-1 and TRBJ1-4; D is possibly TRBD1 (5 bases). Trimming stripped 0 bases from V and 8 bases from J, with 19 bases between. Germline V gives CDR1 WNHNN, CDR2 SYGVQD (reference sequence). The CDR3 runs to 17 residues. The CDR3 is CASSESLTVREEEKLFF. In nucleotides, the CDR3 is TGCGCCAGCAGTGAGTCCCTTACAGTCAGGGAGGAGGAAAAACTGTTTTTT.

This clone has only one observation. V is TRBV6-2 or TRBV6-3 and J is TRBJ2-7, with 7 positions matching TRBD1. Germline CDR1 and CDR2: MNHEY and SVGEGT. CDR3 length: 13 amino acids. V dropped 5 bases and J dropped 3; count of bases not matched to a gene: 4. The DNA of the CDR3 is TGTGCCAGCAGTAGACAGGGAAACTACGAGCAGTACTTC. This codes for CASSRQGNYEQYF.

This clone was counted once. This chain connects TRBV27 to TRBJ2-1; TRBD1 matches 8 bases. CDR1 MNHEY and CDR2 SMNVEV come from the germline V gene (reference sequence). V lost 2 bases, J lost 2 bases, and 5 bases stayed unmatched. The CDR3 is 16 residues long. The CDR3 here is CASSLSPGQAYNEQFF. The CDR3 nucleotides are TGTGCCAGCAGTTTAAGCCCGGGACAGGCCTACAATGAGCAGTTCTTC.

This chain joins TRBV5-1 and TRBJ1-3; D is perhaps TRBD1 (6 bases). V was shortened by 4 bases and J by 4 bases, with 21 bases between the two germline ends. The length of the CDR3 is 17 residues. CDR1 is SGHRS, CDR2 YFSETQ, per germline. The CDR3 coding sequence is TGCGCCAGCAGCCCCGGGGGGACAAACTCCGGAGGAAACACCATATATTTT. Its protein is CASSPGGTNSGGNTIYF.

The chain carries TRBV20-1 and TRBJ2-3; D call uncertain. The V end was cut by 6 bases, the J end by 9 bases, with 13 bases between. The CDR3 is 11 amino acids. Germline assignment: CDR1 DFQATT and CDR2 SNEGSKA (reference sequence). The CDR3 DNA reads as TGCAGTGCAAACCCCTATCAAACGCAGTATTTT. Protein product: CSANPYQTQYF.

This rearrangement joins TRBV25-1 to TRBJ1-5, with 7 positions matching TRBD1. Losses at the gene ends were 3 bases for V and 2 bases for J; bases not matched to a gene: 7. CDR3 length: 16 amino acids. Germline CDR1 and CDR2: MGHDK and SYGVNS. The CDR3, as DNA: TGTGCCAGCAGTGATGGAGGGGGCGCGGGCAATCAGCCCCAGCATTTT. Its protein product is CASSDGGGAGNQPQHF.

The chain couples TRBV18 to TRBJ1-4, with 7 bases matching TRBD1. Trimming removed 4 bases from V and 3 bases from J; junction bases left unmatched: 8. This CDR3 is built from 16 residues. Germline-derived CDR1 and CDR2 are KGHSH and LQKENI. The CDR3 nucleotides read TGTGCCAGCTCACTACAAGTAACAGGGGCTAATGAAAAACTGTTTTTT. This codes for CASSLQVTGANEKLFF.

V usage is TRBV11-1 and J usage is TRBJ2-3, with TRBD1 matching 9 bases. The CDR3 loop spans 16 amino acids. CDR1 and CDR2 from the germline V gene are SGHAT and FQDESV (reference sequence). V was clipped by 3 bases and J by 0 bases; unmatched bases: 4. CDR3 bases: TGTGCCAGCAGCTTCCACGGGACAGGGAGCACAGATACGCAGTATTTT. Its translation is CASSFHGTGSTDTQYF.

The chain joins TRBV2 to TRBJ1-2, with no clear D. CDR1 is SNHLY, CDR2 FYNNEI, per germline. The ends were cut back, 6 bases at V and 4 bases at J, with 12 bases in the middle. CDR3 length: 13 amino acids. CDR3 DNA: TGTGCCAGCAGCTCTGACTCAAGCTATGGCTACACCTTC. Residues: CASSSDSSYGYTF.

This chain joins TRBV9 and TRBJ1-2; 8 bases are a match to TRBD1. Germline lookup yields CDR1 SGDLS and CDR2 YYNGEE. Germline trimming cut 4 bases from V and 5 bases from J; bases unmatched to any gene: 10. The CDR3 totals 15 residues. This chain's CDR3 is CASSPTIGTGYGYTF. CDR3 sequence (DNA): TGTGCCAGCAGCCCCACCATCGGGACAGGATATGGCTACACCTTC.

The rearrangement uses TRBV24-1 and TRBJ2-5; TRBD2 matches at 12 bases. J was trimmed by 2 bases and V by 8 bases; bases with no gene match: 26. CDR3 length: 22 amino acids. In germline, CDR1 is KGHDR, CDR2 SFDVKD. Here the CDR3 DNA reads TGTGCCACCAACCCCGCTAGTCAGGACCTGACTAGCGGGGGATCCTTTCAAGAGACCCAGTACTTC. It yields the protein CATNPASQDLTSGGSFQETQYF.

The chain combines TRBV3-1 (or the pseudogene TRBV3-2) with TRBJ1-2; 7 positions agree with TRBD1. This CDR3 region has 15 residues. Per germline, CDR1 LGHDT and CDR2 YNNKEL (reference sequence). With 3 bases clipped from V and 14 bases from J, the junction kept 18 bases outside the gene matches. Here the CDR3 DNA reads TGTGCCAGCAGCCACCGGGGACAGACGAGGAGCGGGAGAACCTTC. It yields the protein CASSHRGQTRSGRTF.

The chain couples TRBV4-2 to TRBJ2-5, with unresolved D. Germline V lookup: CDR1 LGHNA, CDR2 YNFKEQ. Trimming pared 1 base from V and 1 base from J, leaving 7 bases between. The CDR3 loop spans 14 amino acids. CDR3 in DNA: TGTGCCAGCAGCCAAGGATTACTCCAAGAGACCCAGTACTTC. This gives the protein CASSQGLLQETQYF.

The chain carries TRBV7-8 and TRBJ2-7, with D perhaps TRBD1 (5 bases). Germline V gene lookup returns CDR1 SGHVS and CDR2 FQNEAQ. Trimming cost V 3 bases and J 2 bases, with 14 bases left between them. The CDR3 has 15 residues. As DNA, the CDR3 is TGTGCCAGCAGCTTGGGGCGTTCAGGGACCTACGAGCAGTACTTC. It encodes CASSLGRSGTYEQYF.

This clone was seen only once. The rearrangement links TRBV20-1 to TRBJ2-3; D uncertain. Trimming took 6 bases from V and 0 from J, leaving 4 bases between them. The CDR3 is 11 amino acids. CDR1 is DFQATT and CDR2 is SNEGSKA in the germline V gene (reference sequence). CDR3 coding DNA: TGCAGTGCCCAGAGCACAGATACGCAGTATTTT. It yields the protein CSAQSTDTQYF.

In nucleotides, the CDR3 is TGTGCCAGCAGTCTGGACTCCCTTGTAGGGACTGAAGCTTTCTTT. Translating gives CASSLDSLVGTEAFF. V is TRBV9 and J is TRBJ1-1, with no clear D. The ends were cut back, 5 bases at V and 5 bases at J, with 19 bases in the middle. From germline, CDR1 is SGDLS and CDR2 YYNGEE. The CDR3 runs 15 residues.

The chain couples TRBV3-1 (or the pseudogene TRBV3-2) to TRBJ1-4; 9 nucleotides line up with TRBD1. The V segment lost 0 bases and the J segment 7 bases; nucleotides outside the gene matches: 6. The CDR3 runs 16 residues. CDR1 LGHDT and CDR2 YNNKEL come from the germline V gene (reference sequence). The CDR3 bases are TGTGCCAGCAGCCAAGATCTTGGGGACAGGGCTGAAAAACTGTTTTTT. Amino acids: CASSQDLGDRAEKLFF.